This T cell receptor (beta chain) appears in the sequencing data of a study of OX40 agonist ivuxolimab in advanced cancers. The sampling schedule covered blood at baseline, cycle 4 day 1, and cycle 7 day 1. The method was immunoSEQ multiplex PCR; TCRdb's version includes in-frame clones alone and lacks a portion of them. The repertoire consists of roughly 60,000 clones, with approximately 81% occurring once and the leading ten covering 4.7%. Comment on this clone: Its specificity is unknown.

Germline V CDR1 and CDR2: PRHDT, FYEKMQ (reference sequence). This CDR3 contains 14 residues. Trimming shortened V by 2 bases and J by 3 bases, and 11 bases separated the two germline ends. Study-wide findings and caveats: In general, CD8+ T cells held more expanded clones than CD4+ did, on average. Among expanded peripheral T cells, antigen specificity went undetermined.

Sequenced material: CD4+ or CD8+ T cells sorted from blood, taken in a trial of the OX40 agonist ivuxolimab. The TCR comes from an adult with an advanced solid tumor such as melanoma, head and neck, liver or kidney cancer. This chain uses TRBV13 with TRBJ2-7; D not certain. This CDR3 reads CASSLSDSLYEQYF. In nucleotides, the CDR3 is TGTGCCAGCAGCTTAAGCGATAGCCTCTACGAGCAGTACTTC.